Shown below are 10 T cell receptor beta chains from a single sample sequenced in a study of T cells after yellow fever vaccination. MiXCR was run by TCRdb on the 5' RACE reads, yielding one entry per CDR3 protein. The sample has tens of thousands of distinct CDR3 sequences; 4.5% are singletons. The sequences come from PBMCs, either bulk or a sorted T-cell subset (CD4+, CD8+, memory, or dextramer-sorted; not recorded which), collected on the day of the yellow fever booster vaccination. All receptors derive from a man aged 18 to 30 who received the YFV17D yellow fever vaccine.

This clonotype was observed at least ten times. This chain connects TRBV20-1 to TRBJ1-4, with D possibly matching TRBD1 (5 bases). V lost 5 bases, J lost 7 bases, and 17 bases lay in between. The CDR3 sequence is 14 residues long. Germline CDR1 is DFQATT and CDR2 is SNEGSKA (reference sequence). The CDR3 DNA reads TGCAGTGCTTACTTGCGGGGCGGGGCTGAAAAACTGTTTTTT. It specifies CSAYLRGGAEKLFF.

This clonotype has at least ten counts. The V call is TRBV7-2, the J call TRBJ2-7; D possibly corresponds to TRBD1 (6 bases). CDR1 is SGHTA, CDR2 FQGNSA, per germline. This CDR3 is built from 12 residues. V was pared by 5 bases and J by 4 bases, with 9 bases between. In DNA, the CDR3 is TGTGCCAGCAGCCTGGGGGCGTACGAGCAGTACTTC. Translation gives CASSLGAYEQYF.

The chain is built from TRBV5-4 and TRBJ2-4; no reliable D call. Germline lookup yields CDR1 SGHNT and CDR2 YYREEE (reference sequence). The CDR3 contains 14 residues. Trimming removed 0 bases from V and 2 bases from J, with 6 bases in between. CDR3 residues: CASSLAGPKNIQYF. The CDR3 region has the DNA TGTGCCAGCAGCTTGGCCGGCCCCAAAAACATTCAGTACTTC.

This clonotype was seen many times. This chain uses TRBV12-3 or TRBV12-4 with TRBJ1-4; D is uncertain. The germline V and J ends were trimmed by 3 bases and 7 bases, with 15 bases remaining between them. CDR3 length: 15 residues. The CDR3 DNA follows: TGTGCCAGCAGTTTCTACTTGGGGTCCGGTGAAAAACTGTTTTTT. This encodes CASSFYLGSGEKLFF.

This clonotype appeared many times. This chain connects TRBV29-1 to TRBJ2-7; tentatively, D is TRBD1 (5 bases). CDR3 length: 12 amino acids. Trimming stripped 3 bases from V and 0 bases from J, with 6 bases between. Germline V gene data show CDR1 as SQVTM and CDR2 as ANQGSEA. CDR3 in amino acids: CSVEGPSYEQYF. As DNA, the CDR3 is TGCAGCGTTGAGGGGCCCTCCTACGAGCAGTACTTC.

Many counts were recorded for this clonotype. This sequence joins TRBV5-1 and TRBJ2-2, with TRBD2 matching over 8 bases. Trimming removed 4 bases from V and 1 base from J; junction bases left unmatched: 3. The CDR3 is 15 residues long. Germline CDR1 reads SGHRS; CDR2 reads YFSETQ. The CDR3 loop is CASSRSGVNTGELFF. DNA of the CDR3: TGCGCCAGCAGCCGTAGCGGGGTGAACACCGGGGAGCTGTTTTTT.

This clonotype occurred many times. The V and J genes are TRBV7-3 and TRBJ1-2; 11 nucleotides line up with TRBD1. V was pared by 4 bases and J by 5 bases, with 9 bases of the junction left unmatched. There are 16 residues in the CDR3. Germline CDR1 SGHTA, CDR2 FQGTGA. The CDR3 DNA follows: TGTGCCAGCAGCTCAGGACAGGGGGCGCAGGGTTATGGCTACACCTTC. It yields the protein CASSSGQGAQGYGYTF.

This clonotype was seen many times. J is TRBJ2-6 and V is TRBV9; tentatively, D is TRBD2 (6 bases). Trimming removed 0 bases at V and 4 bases at J, with 14 bases between. CDR3 length: 17 amino acids. Germline lookup yields CDR1 SGDLS and CDR2 YYNGEE. The CDR3 region has the DNA TGTGCCAGCAGCGTAGTGGGGGGTCCGGGAGGGGCCAACGTCCTGACTTTC. This codes for CASSVVGGPGGANVLTF.

This clonotype has a count of ten or more. The rearrangement uses TRBV5-1 and TRBJ2-3; D assignment may be TRBD1 or TRBD2 (5 bases each). Germline V gives CDR1 SGHRS, CDR2 YFSETQ. The V and J ends lost 4 bases and 6 bases respectively, with 12 bases between them. This CDR3 contains 13 residues. The chain's CDR3 is CASSPGRTDTQYF. The CDR3 coding sequence is TGCGCCAGCAGCCCGGGACGGACTGATACGCAGTATTTT.

This clonotype appeared many times. The CDR3, as DNA: TGTGCCACCAGTGATCCCCGAAGAGGACAGAGCACAGATACGCAGTATTTT. This sequence encodes CATSDPRRGQSTDTQYF. The chain has TRBV24-1 and TRBJ2-3, with D perhaps TRBD1 (6 bases). The CDR3 runs 17 residues. V was pared by 3 bases and J by 0 bases, with 15 bases between. Germline V gene sequence: CDR1 KGHDR, CDR2 SFDVKD.